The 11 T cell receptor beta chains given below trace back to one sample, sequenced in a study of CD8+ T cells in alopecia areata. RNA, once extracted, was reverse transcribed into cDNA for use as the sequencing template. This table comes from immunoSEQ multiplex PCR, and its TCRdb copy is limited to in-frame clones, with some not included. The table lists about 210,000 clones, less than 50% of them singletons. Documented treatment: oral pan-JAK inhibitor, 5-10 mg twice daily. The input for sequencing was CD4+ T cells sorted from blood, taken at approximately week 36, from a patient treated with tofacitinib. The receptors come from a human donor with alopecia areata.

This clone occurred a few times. This chain's CDR3 is CSVLRLAGAYNEQFF. The CDR3 nucleotides read TGCAGCGTACTAAGACTAGCGGGAGCCTACAATGAGCAGTTCTTC. The rearrangement uses TRBV29-1 and TRBJ2-1, with 12 bases lining up with TRBD2. The CDR3 is made up of 15 amino acids. CDR1 is SQVTM, CDR2 ANQGSEA, per germline. J gave up 2 bases and V 6 bases, and 5 bases lay outside the gene matches.

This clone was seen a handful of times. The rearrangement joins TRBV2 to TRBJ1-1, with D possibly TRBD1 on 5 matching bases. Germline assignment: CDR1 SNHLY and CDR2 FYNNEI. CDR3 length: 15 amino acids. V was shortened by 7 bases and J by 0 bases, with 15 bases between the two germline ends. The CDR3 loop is CASTLGRGMNTEAFF. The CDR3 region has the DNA TGTGCCAGCACCCTCGGGAGGGGCATGAACACTGAAGCTTTCTTT.

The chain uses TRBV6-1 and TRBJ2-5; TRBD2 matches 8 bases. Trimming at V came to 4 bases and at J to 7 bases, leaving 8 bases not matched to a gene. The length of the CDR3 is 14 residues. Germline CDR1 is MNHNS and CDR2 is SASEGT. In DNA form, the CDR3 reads TGTGCCAGCAGTGGAAATAGCGGGATGGTGACCCAGTACTTC. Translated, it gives CASSGNSGMVTQYF.

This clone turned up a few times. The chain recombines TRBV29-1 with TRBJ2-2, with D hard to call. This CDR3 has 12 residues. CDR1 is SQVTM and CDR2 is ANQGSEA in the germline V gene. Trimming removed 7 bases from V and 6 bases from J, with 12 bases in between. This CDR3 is CSAVLGPGELFF. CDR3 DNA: TGCAGCGCCGTGCTGGGCCCCGGGGAGCTGTTTTTT.

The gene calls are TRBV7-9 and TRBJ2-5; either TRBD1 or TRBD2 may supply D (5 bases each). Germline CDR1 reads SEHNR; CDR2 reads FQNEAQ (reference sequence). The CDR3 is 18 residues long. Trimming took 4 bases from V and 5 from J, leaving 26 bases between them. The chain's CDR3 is CASSSPLRGTGASETQYF. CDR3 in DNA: TGTGCCAGCAGCTCCCCCCTGAGGGGCACCGGCGCTTCGGAGACCCAGTACTTC.

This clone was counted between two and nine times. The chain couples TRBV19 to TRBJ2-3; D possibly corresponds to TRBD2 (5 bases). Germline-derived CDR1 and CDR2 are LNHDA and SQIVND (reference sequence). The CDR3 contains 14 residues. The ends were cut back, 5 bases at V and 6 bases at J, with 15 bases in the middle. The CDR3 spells CASSYSLAADTQYF. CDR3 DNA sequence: TGTGCCAGTAGTTATTCGCTAGCAGCGGATACGCAGTATTTT.

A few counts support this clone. CDR3 sequence: CSVAGGQETQYF. Written as DNA, the CDR3 is TGCAGCGTTGCTGGGGGTCAAGAGACCCAGTACTTC. This chain connects TRBV29-1 to TRBJ2-5; TRBD1 or TRBD2 may be the D gene (5 bases each). This CDR3 spans 12 amino acids. Germline CDR1 reads SQVTM; CDR2 reads ANQGSEA. The V end lost 4 bases, the J end lost 2 bases, and 8 bases lay between the germline ends.

The CDR3 bases are TGCAGCGGCGAACTCCCGGGACAAGAGACCCAGTACTTC. Protein: CSGELPGQETQYF. This rearrangement joins TRBV29-1 to TRBJ2-5; TRBD2 might be the D (5 bases). The germline gives CDR1 SQVTM, CDR2 ANQGSEA. Trimming shortened V by 7 bases and J by 2 bases, and 14 bases separated the two germline ends. This CDR3 region has 13 residues.

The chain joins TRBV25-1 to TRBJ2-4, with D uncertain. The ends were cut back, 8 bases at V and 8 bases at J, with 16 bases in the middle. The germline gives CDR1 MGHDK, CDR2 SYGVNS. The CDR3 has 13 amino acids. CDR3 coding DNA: TGTGCCAGCTCCCACCTGCTCGGAGACATTCAGTACTTC. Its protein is CASSHLLGDIQYF.

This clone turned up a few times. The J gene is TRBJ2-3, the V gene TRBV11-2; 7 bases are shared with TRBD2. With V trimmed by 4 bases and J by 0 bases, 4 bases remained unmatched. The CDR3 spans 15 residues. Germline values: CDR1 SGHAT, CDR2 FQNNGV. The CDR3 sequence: CASSSGLVSTDTQYF. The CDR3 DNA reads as TGTGCCAGCAGCTCAGGACTAGTCAGCACAGATACGCAGTATTTT.

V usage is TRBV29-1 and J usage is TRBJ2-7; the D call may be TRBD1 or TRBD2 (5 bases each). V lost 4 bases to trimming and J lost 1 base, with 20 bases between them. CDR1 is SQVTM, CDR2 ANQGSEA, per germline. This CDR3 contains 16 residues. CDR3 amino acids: CSVVPRQREGSYEQYF. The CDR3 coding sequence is TGCAGCGTTGTTCCGAGACAGCGAGAGGGATCCTACGAGCAGTACTTC.